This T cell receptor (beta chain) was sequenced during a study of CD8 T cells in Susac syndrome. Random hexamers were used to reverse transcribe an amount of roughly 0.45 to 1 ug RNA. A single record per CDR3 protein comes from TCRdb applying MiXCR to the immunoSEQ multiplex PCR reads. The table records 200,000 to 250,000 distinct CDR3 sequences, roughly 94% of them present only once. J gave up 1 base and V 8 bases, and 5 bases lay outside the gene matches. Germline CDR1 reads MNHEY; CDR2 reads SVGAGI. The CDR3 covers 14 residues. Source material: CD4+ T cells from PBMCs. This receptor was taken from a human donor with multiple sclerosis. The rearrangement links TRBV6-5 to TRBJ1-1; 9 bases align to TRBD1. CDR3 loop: CASAETGGNTEAFF. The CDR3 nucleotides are TGTGCCAGCGCCGAGACAGGGGGGAACACTGAAGCTTTCTTT.